The entry below describes one T cell receptor beta chain. These data belong to a study of blood T cell repertoires in COVID-19. Study background: From the United States, Italy and Spain came samples of acute and convalescent COVID-19. PBMCs, B-cell-depleted T cells, or T cells were the source of the cDNA or gDNA that made up the material.

Original methodology: It was from reference gene primer amplification that nucleated cell counts were estimated. The repertoire was sequenced with immunoSEQ multiplex PCR; TCRdb's copy has only in-frame clones and lacks some. Clonal size and the V and J genes are those of that table, whereas D and trimming came from the DNA. The table has approximately 20,000 clones, 91% seen once. V lost 1 base to trimming and J lost 3 bases, with 10 bases between them. This CDR3 is 15 amino acids long. Germline V gene data show CDR1 as SGHTA and CDR2 as FQGNSA. This clonotype was obtained from a human donor in a cohort sampled during active COVID-19. The source material was peripheral blood. The gene calls are TRBV7-2 and TRBJ1-5; D is ambiguous. The CDR3 DNA sequence: TGTGCCAGCAGCTTAGTAACCGGACTCAATCAGCCCCAGCATTTT. This gives the protein CASSLVTGLNQPQHF.